The source of this T cell receptor (beta chain) is a study of blood T cells in healthy people across ages. Next came a second PCR, run for roughly 6 to 11 cycles, which used a sample-barcoded 5' primer along with a J-beta primer mix. TCRdb redid the calling of the 5' RACE reads with MiXCR, one entry per CDR3 protein. In the table there are approximately 780,000 distinct CDR3 sequences, roughly 25% of which are singletons. CDR3 length: 15 residues. V was cut by 4 bases and J by 7 bases, with 17 bases left in between. Germline CDR1 is SQVTM and CDR2 is ANQGSEA. General study results and limits: Age advanced and TCR beta diversity per million T cells fell, roughly linearly. Relative to aged donors, long-lived donors carried more naive CD4+ cells and displayed higher diversity.

Comment on this clonotype: Its antigen remains unknown.

This same sample was also taken into another study, of T cells of mothers and their children.

The source is a boy between 5 and 17 years old in good health. The sample comprised blood. The V call is TRBV29-1, the J call TRBJ1-6, with D hard to call. CDR3: CSVGTGPLGNSPLHF. The CDR3 DNA reads as TGCAGCGTTGGCACTGGACCTTTAGGGAATTCACCCCTCCACTTT.